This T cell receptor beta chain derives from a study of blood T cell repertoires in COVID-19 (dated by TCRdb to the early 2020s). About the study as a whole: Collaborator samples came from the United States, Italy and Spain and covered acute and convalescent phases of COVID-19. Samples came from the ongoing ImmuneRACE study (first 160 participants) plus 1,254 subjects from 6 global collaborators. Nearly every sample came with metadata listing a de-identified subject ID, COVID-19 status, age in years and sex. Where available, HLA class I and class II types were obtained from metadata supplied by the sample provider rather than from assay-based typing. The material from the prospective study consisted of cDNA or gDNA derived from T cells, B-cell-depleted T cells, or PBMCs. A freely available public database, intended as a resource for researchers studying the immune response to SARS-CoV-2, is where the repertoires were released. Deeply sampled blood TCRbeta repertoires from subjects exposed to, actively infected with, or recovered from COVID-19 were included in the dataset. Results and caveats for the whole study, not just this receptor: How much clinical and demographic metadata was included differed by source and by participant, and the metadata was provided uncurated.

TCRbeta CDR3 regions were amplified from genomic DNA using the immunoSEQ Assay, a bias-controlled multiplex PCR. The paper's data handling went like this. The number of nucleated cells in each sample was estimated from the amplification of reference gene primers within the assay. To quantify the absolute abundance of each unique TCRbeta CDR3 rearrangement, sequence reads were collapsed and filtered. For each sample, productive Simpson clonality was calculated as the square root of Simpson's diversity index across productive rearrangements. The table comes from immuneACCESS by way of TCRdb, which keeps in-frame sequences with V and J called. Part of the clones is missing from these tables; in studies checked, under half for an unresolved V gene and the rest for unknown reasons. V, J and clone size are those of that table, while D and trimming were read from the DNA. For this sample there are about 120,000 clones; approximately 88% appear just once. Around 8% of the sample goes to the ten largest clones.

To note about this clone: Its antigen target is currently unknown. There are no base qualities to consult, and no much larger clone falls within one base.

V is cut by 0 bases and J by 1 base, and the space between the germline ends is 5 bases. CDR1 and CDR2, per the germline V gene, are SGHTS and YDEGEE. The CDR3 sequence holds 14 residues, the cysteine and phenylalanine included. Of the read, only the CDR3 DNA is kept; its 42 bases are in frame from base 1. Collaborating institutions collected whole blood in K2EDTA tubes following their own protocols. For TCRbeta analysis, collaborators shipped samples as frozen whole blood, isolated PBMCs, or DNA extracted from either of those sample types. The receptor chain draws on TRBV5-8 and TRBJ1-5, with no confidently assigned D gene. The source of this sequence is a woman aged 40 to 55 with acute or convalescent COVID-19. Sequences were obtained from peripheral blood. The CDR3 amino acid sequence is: CASSLGRSNQPQHF. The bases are TGTGCCAGCAGCTTGGGTCGGAGCAATCAGCCCCAGCATTTT.